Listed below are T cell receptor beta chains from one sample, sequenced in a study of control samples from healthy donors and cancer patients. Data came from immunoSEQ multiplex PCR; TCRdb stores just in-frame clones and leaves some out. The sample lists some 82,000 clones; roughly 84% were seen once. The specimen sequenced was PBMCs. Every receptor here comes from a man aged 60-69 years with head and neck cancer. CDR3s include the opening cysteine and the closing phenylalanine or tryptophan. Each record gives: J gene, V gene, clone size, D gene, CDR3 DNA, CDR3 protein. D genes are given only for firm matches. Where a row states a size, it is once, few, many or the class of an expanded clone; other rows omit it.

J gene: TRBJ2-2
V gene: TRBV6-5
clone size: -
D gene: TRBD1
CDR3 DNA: TGTGCCAGCAGTTCCCCGGGACAGGGACGCACCGGGGAGCTGTTTTTT
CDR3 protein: CASSSPGQGRTGELFF

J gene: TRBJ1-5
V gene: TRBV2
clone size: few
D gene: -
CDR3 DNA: TGTGCCAGCAGTCTGGACACTCGCGCCCAGCCCCAGCATTTT
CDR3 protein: CASSLDTRAQPQHF

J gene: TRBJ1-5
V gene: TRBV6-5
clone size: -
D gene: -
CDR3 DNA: TGTGCCAGCTGCCTGAGTGGGGGCCCCAATCAGCCCCAGCATTTT
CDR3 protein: CASCLSGGPNQPQHF

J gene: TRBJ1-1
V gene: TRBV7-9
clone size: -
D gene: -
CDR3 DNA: TGTGCCAGCAGCCCAGGGCTCACTGAAGCTTTCTTT
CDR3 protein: CASSPGLTEAFF

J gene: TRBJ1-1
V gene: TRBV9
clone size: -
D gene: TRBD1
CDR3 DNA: TGTGCCAGCAGCGCCCTAGGGGGCTCGTATCGGTTCGACACTGAAGCTTTCTTT
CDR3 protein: CASSALGGSYRFDTEAFF

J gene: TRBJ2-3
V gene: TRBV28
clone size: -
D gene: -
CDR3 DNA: TGTGCCAGCAGTACCTACAGGAAGATCCGCACAGATACGCAGTATTTT
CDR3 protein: CASSTYRKIRTDTQYF

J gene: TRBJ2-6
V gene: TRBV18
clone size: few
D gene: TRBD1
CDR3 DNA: TGTGCCAGCTCACTACGGGACAGGGGGCCTGGGGCCAACGTCCTGACTTTC
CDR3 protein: CASSLRDRGPGANVLTF

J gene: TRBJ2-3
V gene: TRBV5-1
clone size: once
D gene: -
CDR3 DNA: TGCGCCAGCAGCCGATTTGGTACCTACGGGGATACGCAGTATTTT
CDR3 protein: CASSRFGTYGDTQYF

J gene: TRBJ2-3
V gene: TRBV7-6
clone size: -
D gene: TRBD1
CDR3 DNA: TGTGCCAGCAGCACCCCTACAGGGGCGATCACAGATACGCAGTATTTT
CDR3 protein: CASSTPTGAITDTQYF

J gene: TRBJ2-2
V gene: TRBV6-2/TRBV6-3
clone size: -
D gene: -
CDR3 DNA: TGTGCCAGCAGTTACAGGGACAACACCGGGGAGCTGTTTTTT
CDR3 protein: CASSYRDNTGELFF

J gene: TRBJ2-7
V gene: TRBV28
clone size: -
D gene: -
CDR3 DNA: TGTGCCAGCAGTTCAGGGACATTTAACGCCGACTTC
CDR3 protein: CASSSGTFNADF

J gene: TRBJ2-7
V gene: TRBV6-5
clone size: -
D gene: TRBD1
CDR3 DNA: TGTGCCAGCAGTTTCCGGGACAGGGGGCACTACGAGCAGTACTTC
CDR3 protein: CASSFRDRGHYEQYF

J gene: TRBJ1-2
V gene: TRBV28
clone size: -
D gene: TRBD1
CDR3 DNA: TGTGCCAGCACACAGGGGGCCTATGGCTACACCTTC
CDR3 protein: CASTQGAYGYTF

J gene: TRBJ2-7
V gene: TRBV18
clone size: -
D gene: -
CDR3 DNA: TGTGCCAGCTCACCGGCCCAGGGCTACGAGCAGTACTTC
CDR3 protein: CASSPAQGYEQYF

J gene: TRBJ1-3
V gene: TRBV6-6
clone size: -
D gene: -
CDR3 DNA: TGTGCCAGCAGTACATCAGGGGGAAACACCATATATTTT
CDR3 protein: CASSTSGGNTIYF

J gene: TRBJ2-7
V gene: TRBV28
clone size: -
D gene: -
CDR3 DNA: TGTGCCAGCAGTTTATTGGCGGGACCAACCTACGAGCAGTACTTC
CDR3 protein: CASSLLAGPTYEQYF

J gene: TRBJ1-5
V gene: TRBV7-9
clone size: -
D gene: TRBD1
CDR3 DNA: TGTGCCAGCAGCTTAGGACAGGGAGGCCAGCCCCAGCATTTT
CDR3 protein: CASSLGQGGQPQHF

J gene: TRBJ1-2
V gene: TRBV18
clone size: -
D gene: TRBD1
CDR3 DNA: TGTGCCAGCTCACGGGGACAGCCCAGTGATGGCTACACCTTC
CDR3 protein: CASSRGQPSDGYTF

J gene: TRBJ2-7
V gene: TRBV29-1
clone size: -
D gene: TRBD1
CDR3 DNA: TGCAGCGTTGAAACAGGGGGGAGCTCCTACGAGCAGTACTTC
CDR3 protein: CSVETGGSSYEQYF

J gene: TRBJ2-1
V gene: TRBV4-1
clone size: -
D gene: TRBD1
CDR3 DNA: TGCGCCAGCAGCCAGGTTGACAGGGACAATGAGCAGTTCTTC
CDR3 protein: CASSQVDRDNEQFF

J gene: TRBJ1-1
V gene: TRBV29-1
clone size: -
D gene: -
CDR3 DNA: TGCAGCGACTCACCGGGACGGAACACTGAAGCTTTCTTT
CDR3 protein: CSDSPGRNTEAFF

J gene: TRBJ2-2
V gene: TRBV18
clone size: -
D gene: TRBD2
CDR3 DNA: TGTGCCAGCTCACCCGGGACTATTCAGGACACCGGGGAGCTGTTTTTT
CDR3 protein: CASSPGTIQDTGELFF

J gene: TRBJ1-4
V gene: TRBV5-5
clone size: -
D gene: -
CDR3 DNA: TGTGCCAGCAGCCCTCCACGGGCAACTAATGAAAAACTGTTTTTT
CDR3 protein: CASSPPRATNEKLFF

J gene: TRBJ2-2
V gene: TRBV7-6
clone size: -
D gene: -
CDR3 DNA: TGTGCCAGCAGCTTAGTATTGGGTGCCGCCGGGGAGCTGTTTTTT
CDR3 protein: CASSLVLGAAGELFF

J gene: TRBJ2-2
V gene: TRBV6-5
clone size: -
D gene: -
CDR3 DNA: TGTGCCAGCAGTTACGGAACCGGGGAGCTGTTTTTT
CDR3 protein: CASSYGTGELFF